The present T cell receptor (beta chain) was sequenced within a study of blood T cell repertoires in COVID-19. Study-wide background: T cells, B-cell-depleted T cells, or PBMCs provided the cDNA or gDNA that served as material.

The V end was cut by 3 bases, the J end by 1 base, with 11 bases between. This CDR3 spans 15 amino acids. Germline V gene sequence: CDR1 MDHEN, CDR2 SYDVKM. Per the original data handling: Estimated nucleated cell counts came from reference gene primer amplification. Assay: immunoSEQ multiplex PCR; the TCRdb copy retains only in-frame clones and omits some. V and J calls and clone size come straight from that table; D and trimming were deduced from the DNA. The sample yields around 250,000 clones, roughly 90% seen once. The chain uses TRBV28 and TRBJ2-3, with a weak D call TRBD1 (6 bases). The sequenced sample consisted of peripheral blood. This clonotype was obtained from a woman aged 40 to 50 who had recovered from COVID-19. CDR3 in amino acids: CASSFSRTGTDTQYF. In DNA, the CDR3 is TGTGCCAGCAGTTTTTCCCGGACAGGCACAGATACGCAGTATTTT.